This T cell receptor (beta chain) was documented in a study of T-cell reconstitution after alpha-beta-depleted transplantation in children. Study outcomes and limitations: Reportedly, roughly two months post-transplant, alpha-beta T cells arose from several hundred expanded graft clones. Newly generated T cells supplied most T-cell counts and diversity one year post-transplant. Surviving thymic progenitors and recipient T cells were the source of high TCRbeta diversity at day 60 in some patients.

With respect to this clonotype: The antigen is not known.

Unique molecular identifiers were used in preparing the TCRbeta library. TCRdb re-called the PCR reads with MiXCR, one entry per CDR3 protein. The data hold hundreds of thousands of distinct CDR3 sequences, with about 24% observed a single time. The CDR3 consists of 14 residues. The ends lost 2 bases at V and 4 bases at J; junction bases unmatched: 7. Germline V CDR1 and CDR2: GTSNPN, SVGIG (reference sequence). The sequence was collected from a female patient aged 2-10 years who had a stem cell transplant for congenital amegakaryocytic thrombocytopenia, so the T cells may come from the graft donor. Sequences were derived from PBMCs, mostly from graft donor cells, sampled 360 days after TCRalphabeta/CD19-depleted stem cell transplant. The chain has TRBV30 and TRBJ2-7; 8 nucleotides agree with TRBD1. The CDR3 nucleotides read TGTGCCTGGAGTATCGGACAGGGATGGTACGAGCAGTACTTC. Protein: CAWSIGQGWYEQYF.